Listed below are T cell receptor beta chains from one sample, sequenced in a study of human T cells and chemical hapten exposure. TCRdb used MiXCR to reprocess the RACE reads, holding one entry per CDR3 protein. This sample has 70,000 to 85,000 distinct CDR3 sequences, with under 10% found just once. Sequences were obtained from whole blood. All receptors come from a male donor in good health. Some clones in this sample may be carry-over from other donors' samples. The CDR3 runs from the conserved cysteine through the conserved F or W. The D gene is left open where the match is weak. Size tells how often a clone was seen (once, few, many) or the class of an expanded clone, and some rows leave it out.

v_call	cdr3_length	j_call	d_call	clone_size	cdr3_aa	cdr3_nt
TRBV11-2	15	TRBJ1-4	-	few	CASSSLQGRNEKLFF	TGTGCCAGCAGCTCACTACAGGGACGGAATGAAAAACTGTTTTTT
TRBV21-1	12	TRBJ2-5	-	many	CASMQGGETQYF	TGTGCCAGCATGCAGGGGGGGGAGACCCAGTACTTC
TRBV5-6	15	TRBJ2-7	-	many	CASSFILGDSYEQYF	TGTGCCAGCAGCTTTATACTTGGGGACTCCTACGAGCAGTACTTC
TRBV10-3	12	TRBJ2-1	TRBD2	-	CAIRTSGNEQFF	TGTGCCATCAGGACTAGCGGTAATGAGCAGTTCTTC
TRBV12-3/TRBV12-4	14	TRBJ2-3	TRBD2	-	CASSPTSGRDTQYF	TGTGCCAGCAGTCCTACTAGCGGGAGAGATACGCAGTATTTT
TRBV29-1	15	TRBJ2-7	-	many	CSVESFERNSYEQYF	TGCAGCGTTGAAAGTTTCGAGAGGAACTCCTACGAGCAGTACTTC
TRBV7-9	21	TRBJ1-5	TRBD1	few	CASSLGIGAGQGAIGNQPQHF	TGTGCCAGCAGCTTAGGAATCGGGGCGGGACAGGGGGCAATCGGGAATCAGCCCCAGCATTTT
TRBV10-3	12	TRBJ2-5	-	-	CAVGGERETQYF	TGTGCCGTAGGGGGGGAACGAGAGACCCAGTACTTC
TRBV19	15	TRBJ1-1	TRBD1	-	CASSKLGQGNHEAFF	TGTGCCAGTAGTAAGTTGGGACAGGGGAACCATGAAGCTTTCTTT
TRBV6-2/TRBV6-3	15	TRBJ1-5	TRBD1	many	CASSSGGLGNQPQHF	TGTGCCAGCAGTTCAGGGGGCCTGGGCAATCAGCCCCAGCATTTT
TRBV6-2/TRBV6-3	13	TRBJ1-5	-	-	CASSYAERQPQHF	TGTGCCAGCAGTTACGCCGAAAGGCAGCCCCAGCATTTT
TRBV12-3/TRBV12-4	16	TRBJ1-1	-	-	CASSPRGSRLYTEAFF	TGTGCCAGCAGTCCCCGGGGCTCTCGATTGTACACTGAAGCTTTCTTT
TRBV14	18	TRBJ1-2	TRBD1	-	CASSQQGQGFPSPYGYTF	TGTGCCAGCAGCCAACAGGGACAGGGCTTCCCCTCGCCCTATGGCTACACCTTC
TRBV6-1	15	TRBJ2-1	TRBD2	few	CASTEGLVSYNEQFF	TGTGCCAGCACCGAAGGACTAGTGTCCTACAATGAGCAGTTCTTC
TRBV4-1	17	TRBJ1-2	-	few	CASSHPPGTSANYGYTF	TGCGCCAGCAGCCACCCGCCCGGGACGTCGGCTAACTATGGCTACACCTTC
TRBV4-1	16	TRBJ1-5	-	few	CASSQDPGQGYQPQHF	TGCGCCAGCAGCCAAGATCCCGGCCAGGGGTATCAGCCCCAGCATTTT
TRBV20-1	13	TRBJ1-2	TRBD1	many	CSAREWTGEGYTF	TGCAGTGCTAGAGAGTGGACAGGGGAGGGCTACACCTTC
TRBV19	14	TRBJ2-3	-	-	CASSMRGTTDTQYF	TGTGCCAGTAGTATGAGGGGAACCACAGATACGCAGTATTTT
TRBV24-1	16	TRBJ2-1	-	few	CATSDVAGDSYNEQFF	TGTGCCACCAGTGATGTTGCAGGGGACTCCTACAATGAGCAGTTCTTC
TRBV7-9	15	TRBJ2-3	TRBD1	-	CASSLLDRLTDTQYF	TGTGCCAGCAGCTTATTGGACAGGCTCACAGATACGCAGTATTTT
TRBV12-3/TRBV12-4	14	TRBJ1-4	TRBD1	few	CASSPGQGARKLFF	TGTGCCAGCAGCCCGGGACAGGGGGCGAGAAAACTGTTTTTT
TRBV20-1	13	TRBJ1-1	-	many	CSADQPLNTEAFF	TGCAGTGCCGACCAGCCTTTGAACACTGAAGCTTTCTTT
TRBV21-1	17	TRBJ2-1	-	many	CASSKMLAESSYNEQFF	TGTGCCAGCAGCAAAATGCTAGCCGAGAGCTCCTACAATGAGCAGTTCTTC
TRBV7-9	13	TRBJ2-4	TRBD1	few	CASSPRTGNIQYF	TGTGCCAGCAGCCCCCGGACAGGGAACATTCAGTACTTC
TRBV3-1	16	TRBJ1-2	-	-	CASSAGAGDFNYGYTF	TGTGCCAGCAGTGCTGGGGCAGGGGATTTTAACTATGGCTACACCTTC
TRBV10-1	14	TRBJ2-7	-	-	CASSESLGSYEQYF	TGCGCCAGCAGTGAGTCACTTGGCTCCTACGAGCAGTACTTC
TRBV6-5	14	TRBJ2-1	TRBD2	-	CASSSGRGYNEQFF	TGTGCCAGCTCTAGCGGGAGGGGGTACAATGAGCAGTTCTTC
TRBV2	15	TRBJ1-6	TRBD1	few	CASRTDRGSSSPLHF	TGTGCCAGCAGGACGGACAGGGGGAGTAGTTCACCCCTCCACTTT
TRBV7-8	13	TRBJ2-7	-	few	CASSLARDYEQYF	TGTGCCAGCAGCTTAGCCAGGGACTACGAGCAGTACTTC
TRBV6-6	18	TRBJ2-3	TRBD2	-	CASKGLAGVSSSTDTQYF	TGTGCCAGCAAGGGACTAGCGGGAGTATCTTCTAGCACAGATACGCAGTATTTT
TRBV3-1	17	TRBJ2-1	-	-	CASSSKYSGGVYNEQFF	TGTGCCAGCAGCAGCAAGTATTCCGGGGGCGTATACAATGAGCAGTTCTTC
TRBV6-5	14	TRBJ2-7	-	many	CASSYSAPSSEQYF	TGTGCCAGCAGTTACTCGGCCCCTAGTAGCGAGCAGTACTTC
TRBV5-1	15	TRBJ1-1	-	few	CASSLGRGGAAEAFF	TGCGCCAGCAGCTTGGGGAGGGGGGGCGCCGCTGAAGCTTTCTTT
TRBV6-2/TRBV6-3	13	TRBJ1-1	-	-	CASSILQGPEAFF	TGTGCCAGCAGTATCTTACAGGGCCCTGAAGCTTTCTTT
TRBV27	16	TRBJ1-1	-	few	CASSLSRRDMNTEAFF	TGTGCCAGCAGTTTATCGAGGAGGGACATGAACACTGAAGCTTTCTTT
TRBV5-1	15	TRBJ1-1	-	many	CASSQTGTTNTEAFF	TGCGCCAGCAGCCAGACCGGGACAACGAACACTGAAGCTTTCTTT
TRBV18	15	TRBJ2-6	-	-	CASSPKSSGANVLTF	TGTGCCAGCTCTCCAAAAAGCTCTGGGGCCAACGTCCTGACTTTC
TRBV11-2	12	TRBJ2-7	-	few	CASSPIIYEQYF	TGTGCCAGCAGCCCCATAATCTACGAGCAGTACTTC
TRBV7-3	14	TRBJ1-6	-	few	CASGLGDPNSPLHF	TGTGCCAGCGGCCTAGGGGATCCGAATTCACCCCTCCACTTT
TRBV20-1	15	TRBJ2-3	-	many	CSARGQGGSTDTQYF	TGCAGTGCTAGGGGGCAGGGCGGGAGCACAGATACGCAGTATTTT